Presented here are 7 T cell receptor beta chains from one specimen sequenced in a study of cytomegalovirus exposure and HLA in healthy donors. Sequencing used immunoSEQ multiplex PCR; TCRdb keeps in-frame clones, though not all of them. The profile shows about 220,000 clones, about 90% of them singletons. Sequencing input: PBMCs. The receptors shown here come from a young woman in good health and CMV-seronegative.

The chain recombines TRBV10-2 with TRBJ2-3; TRBD1 matches 9 bases. Germline-derived CDR1 and CDR2 are WSHSY and SAAADI. V lost 7 bases, J lost 4 bases, and 6 bases stayed unmatched. This CDR3 contains 14 residues. In DNA, the CDR3 is TGCGCCAGCAACGGGACAGGGTTGGCAGATACGCAGTATTTT. Amino acids: CASNGTGLADTQYF.

The chain couples TRBV2 to TRBJ2-7; 13 bases map to TRBD2. CDR1 SNHLY and CDR2 FYNNEI come from the germline V gene. The length of the CDR3 is 14 residues. J was trimmed by 3 bases and V by 4 bases; bases with no gene match: 0. The CDR3 here is CASSGTSGSYEQYF. CDR3 DNA sequence: TGTGCCAGCAGTGGGACTAGCGGGAGCTACGAGCAGTACTTC.

V gene TRBV6-5 combines with J gene TRBJ1-5; D uncertain. Germline values: CDR1 MNHEY, CDR2 SVGAGI. The CDR3 spans 14 residues. Trimming took 4 bases from V and 0 from J, leaving 7 bases between them. CDR3 in amino acids: CASSFQYSNQPQHF. The CDR3 DNA is TGTGCCAGCAGTTTCCAGTATAGCAATCAGCCCCAGCATTTT.

This rearrangement joins TRBV5-8 to TRBJ1-5, with D possibly being TRBD1 (6 bases). The CDR3 sequence is 16 residues long. Germline values: CDR1 SGHTS, CDR2 YDEGEE. The V end was cut by 4 bases, the J end by 2 bases, with 16 bases between. The CDR3: CASSPKGGKRNQPQHF. CDR3 nucleotides: TGTGCCAGCAGCCCAAAGGGGGGGAAGCGCAATCAGCCCCAGCATTTT.

This chain joins TRBV11-1 and TRBJ2-7; 8 bases fit TRBD2. Unmatched junction bases numbered 7, after V lost 1 base and J lost 2 bases. This CDR3 contains 16 residues. Germline V gene data show CDR1 as SGHAT and CDR2 as FQDESV (reference sequence). In nucleotides, the CDR3 is TGTGCCAGCAGCTTAGGTACTAGCGGTGGGACCTACGAGCAGTACTTC. Its protein is CASSLGTSGGTYEQYF.

This clone was picked up one time. The chain has TRBV21-1 and TRBJ2-1; the D call of TRBD2 is as the table states it, not checked on the DNA. TRBV21-1 is a known pseudogene. This CDR3 comprises 18 residues. CDR3 in DNA: TGTGCCAGCAGCAAGTGCCTATGGCGGGAGGGAATTTACGATGAGCAGTTCTTC. Its translation: CASSKCLWREGIYDEQFF.

This chain joins TRBV6-5 and TRBJ1-4; 9 bases line up with TRBD1. This CDR3 has 15 residues. From germline, CDR1 is MNHEY and CDR2 SVGAGI. V was clipped by 6 bases and J by 4 bases; unmatched bases: 6. The CDR3 region has the DNA TGTGCCAGCAGCACAACAGGGGGCGTTAATGAAAAACTGTTTTTT. Protein sequence: CASSTTGGVNEKLFF.